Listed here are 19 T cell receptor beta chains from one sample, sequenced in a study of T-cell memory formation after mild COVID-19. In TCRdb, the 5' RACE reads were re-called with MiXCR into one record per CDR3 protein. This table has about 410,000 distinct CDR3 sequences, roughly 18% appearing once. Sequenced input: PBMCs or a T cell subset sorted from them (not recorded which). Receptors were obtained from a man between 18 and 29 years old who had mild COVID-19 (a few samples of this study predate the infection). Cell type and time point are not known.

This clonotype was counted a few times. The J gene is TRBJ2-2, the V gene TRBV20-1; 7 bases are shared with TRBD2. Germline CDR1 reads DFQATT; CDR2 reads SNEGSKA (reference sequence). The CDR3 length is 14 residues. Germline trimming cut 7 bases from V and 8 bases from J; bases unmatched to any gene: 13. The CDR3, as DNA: TGCAGTGTCAGACAGCGGGGTTCGTCAGGGGAGCTGTTTTTT. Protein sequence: CSVRQRGSSGELFF.

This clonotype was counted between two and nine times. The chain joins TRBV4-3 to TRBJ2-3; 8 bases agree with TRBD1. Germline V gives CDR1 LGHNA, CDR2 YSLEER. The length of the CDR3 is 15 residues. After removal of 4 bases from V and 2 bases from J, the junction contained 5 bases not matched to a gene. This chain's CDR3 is CASSPGQGYTDTQYF. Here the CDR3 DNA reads TGCGCCAGCAGCCCCGGACAGGGATACACAGATACGCAGTATTTT.

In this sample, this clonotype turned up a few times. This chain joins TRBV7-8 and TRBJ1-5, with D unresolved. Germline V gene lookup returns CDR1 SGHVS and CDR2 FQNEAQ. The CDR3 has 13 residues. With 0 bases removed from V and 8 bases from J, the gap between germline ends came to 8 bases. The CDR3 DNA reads TGTGCCAGCAGCTTAGCGCCCCGGGAGCCCCAGCATTTT. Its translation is CASSLAPREPQHF.

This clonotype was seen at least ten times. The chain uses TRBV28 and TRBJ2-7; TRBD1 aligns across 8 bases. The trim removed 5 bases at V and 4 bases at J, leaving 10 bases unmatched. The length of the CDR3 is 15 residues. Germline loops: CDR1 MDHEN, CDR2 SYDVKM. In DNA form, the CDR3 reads TGTGCCAGCAGTGAATCGGGGACAGGCCTTTACGAGCAGTACGTC. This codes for CASSESGTGLYEQYV.

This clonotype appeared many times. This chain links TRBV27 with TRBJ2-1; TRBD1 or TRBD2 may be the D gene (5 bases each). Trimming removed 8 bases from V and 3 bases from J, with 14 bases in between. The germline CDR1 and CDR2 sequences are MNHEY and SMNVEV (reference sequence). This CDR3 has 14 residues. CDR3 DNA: TGTGCCAGCGGAATCGGGACGTACTACAATGAGCAGTTCTTC. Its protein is CASGIGTYYNEQFF.

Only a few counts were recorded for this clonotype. As DNA, the CDR3 is TGTGCCAGCTCGGCAGCCAGCTACAATGAGCAGTTCTTC. Encoded protein: CASSAASYNEQFF. V usage is TRBV3-1 and J usage is TRBJ2-1, with D hard to call. Per germline, CDR1 LGHDT and CDR2 YNNKEL (reference sequence). CDR3 size: 13 residues. V was trimmed by 8 bases and J by 3 bases, leaving 11 bases between them.

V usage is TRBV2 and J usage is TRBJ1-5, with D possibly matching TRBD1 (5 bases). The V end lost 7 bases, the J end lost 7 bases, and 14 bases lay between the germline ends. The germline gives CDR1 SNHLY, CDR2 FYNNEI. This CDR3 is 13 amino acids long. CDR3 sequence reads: CASMGTEYQPQHF. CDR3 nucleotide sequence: TGTGCCAGCATGGGGACGGAATACCAGCCCCAGCATTTT.

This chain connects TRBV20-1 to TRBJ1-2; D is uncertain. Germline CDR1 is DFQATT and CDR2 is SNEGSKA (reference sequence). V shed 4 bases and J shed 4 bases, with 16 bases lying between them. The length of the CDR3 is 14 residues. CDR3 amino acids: CSANKGLEVYGYTF. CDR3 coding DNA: TGCAGTGCTAATAAAGGGCTTGAGGTCTATGGCTACACCTTC.

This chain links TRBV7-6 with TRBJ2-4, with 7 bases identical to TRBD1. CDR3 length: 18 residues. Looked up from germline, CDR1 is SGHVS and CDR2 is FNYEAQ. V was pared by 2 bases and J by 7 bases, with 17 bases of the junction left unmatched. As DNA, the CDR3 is TGTGCCAGCAGCTTAACATACCGAGAACAGGGGAGCAGGAACATTCAGTACTTC. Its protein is CASSLTYREQGSRNIQYF.

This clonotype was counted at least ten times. The DNA of the CDR3 is TGTGCCAGCAGCGACGGGACAGGGTACGACGAGCAGTACTTC. As protein: CASSDGTGYDEQYF. The rearrangement uses TRBV25-1 and TRBJ2-7; 9 nucleotides align to TRBD1. Germline CDR1 and CDR2: MGHDK and SYGVNS. With 6 bases clipped from V and 5 bases from J, the junction kept 8 bases outside the gene matches. The CDR3 is made up of 14 amino acids.

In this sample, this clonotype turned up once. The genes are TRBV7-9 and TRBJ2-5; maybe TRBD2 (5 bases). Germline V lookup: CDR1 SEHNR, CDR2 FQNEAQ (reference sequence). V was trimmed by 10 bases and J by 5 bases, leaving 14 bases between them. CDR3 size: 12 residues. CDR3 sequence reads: CATTEGWETQYF. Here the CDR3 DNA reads TGTGCCACCACTGAGGGTTGGGAGACCCAGTACTTC.

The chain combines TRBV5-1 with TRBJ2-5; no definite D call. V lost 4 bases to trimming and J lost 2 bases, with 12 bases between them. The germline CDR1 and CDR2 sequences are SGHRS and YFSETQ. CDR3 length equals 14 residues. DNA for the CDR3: TGCGCCAGCAGCCCCCAGCCCGGGCAAGAGACCCAGTACTTC. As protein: CASSPQPGQETQYF.

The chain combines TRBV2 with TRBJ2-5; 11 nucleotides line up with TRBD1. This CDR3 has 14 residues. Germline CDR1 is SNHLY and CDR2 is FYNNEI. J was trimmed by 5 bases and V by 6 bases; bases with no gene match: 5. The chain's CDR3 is CASRGQGAFETQYF. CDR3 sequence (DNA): TGTGCCAGCAGAGGACAGGGGGCTTTTGAGACCCAGTACTTC. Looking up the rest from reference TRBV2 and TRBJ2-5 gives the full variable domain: EPEVTQTPSHQVTQMGQEVILRCVPISNHLYFYWYRQILGQKVEFLVSFYNNEISEKSEIFDDQFSVERPDGSNFTLKIRSTKLEDSAMYFCASRGQGAFETQYFGPGTRLLVL.

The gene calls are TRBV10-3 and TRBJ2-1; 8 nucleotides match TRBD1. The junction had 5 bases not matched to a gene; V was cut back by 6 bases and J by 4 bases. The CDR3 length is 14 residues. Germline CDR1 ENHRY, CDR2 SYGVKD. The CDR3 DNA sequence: TGTGCCATCAGCTTCGGGACAGGATACAATGAGCAGTTCTTC. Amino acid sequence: CAISFGTGYNEQFF.

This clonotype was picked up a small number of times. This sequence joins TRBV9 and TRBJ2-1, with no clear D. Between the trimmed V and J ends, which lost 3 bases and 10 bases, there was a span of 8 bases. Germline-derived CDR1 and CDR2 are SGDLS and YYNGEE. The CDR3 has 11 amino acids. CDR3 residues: CASSGYREQFF. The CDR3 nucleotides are TGTGCCAGCAGCGGTTATAGGGAGCAGTTCTTC.

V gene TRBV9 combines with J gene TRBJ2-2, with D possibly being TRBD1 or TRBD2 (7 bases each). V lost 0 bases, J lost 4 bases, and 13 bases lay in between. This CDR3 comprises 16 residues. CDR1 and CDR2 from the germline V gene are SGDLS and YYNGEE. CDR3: CASSVAPGGATGELFF. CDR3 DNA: TGTGCCAGCAGCGTAGCCCCAGGGGGGGCCACCGGGGAGCTGTTTTTT.

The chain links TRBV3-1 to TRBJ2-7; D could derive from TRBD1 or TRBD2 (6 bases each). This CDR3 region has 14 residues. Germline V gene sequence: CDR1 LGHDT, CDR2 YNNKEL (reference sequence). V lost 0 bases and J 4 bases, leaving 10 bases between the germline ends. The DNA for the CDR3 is TGTGCCAGCAGCCAAGACGGGGGCAGGTACGAGCAGTACTTC. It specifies CASSQDGGRYEQYF.

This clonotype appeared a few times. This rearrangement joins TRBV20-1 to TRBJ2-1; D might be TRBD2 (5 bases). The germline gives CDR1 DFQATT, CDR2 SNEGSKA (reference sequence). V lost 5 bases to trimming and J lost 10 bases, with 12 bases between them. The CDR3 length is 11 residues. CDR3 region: CSASFGVEQFF. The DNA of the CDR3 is TGCAGTGCTTCCTTCGGGGTGGAGCAGTTCTTC.

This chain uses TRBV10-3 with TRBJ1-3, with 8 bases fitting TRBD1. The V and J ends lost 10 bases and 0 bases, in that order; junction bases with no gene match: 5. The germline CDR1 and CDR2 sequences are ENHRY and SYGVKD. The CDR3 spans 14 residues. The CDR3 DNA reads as TGTGCCAGTGGACAGGGCCACTCTGGAAACACCATATATTTT. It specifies CASGQGHSGNTIYF.